This T cell receptor (beta chain) originates from a study of memory CD4+ T cells and cytomegalovirus serostatus. The CDR3 loop spans 13 amino acids. Germline-derived CDR1 and CDR2 are WNHNN and SYGVQD (reference sequence). The trim removed 6 bases at V and 4 bases at J, leaving 4 bases unmatched. As processed by the authors: Out-of-frame sequences were removed, leaving around 2.2 million distinct TCRbeta sequences. Some clones are missing from TCRdb's copy, which holds only in-frame ones; the method was immunoSEQ multiplex PCR. D and trimming were read from the DNA, whereas the V and J calls and clone size are those reported in that table. Among some 80,000 clones listed, less than 90% were seen once. The sort gate was single viable CD3+CD4+CD8-CD45RO+ cells for memory CD4+ T cells.

The sequence was collected from an adult in good health and CMV-seronegative. The rearrangement uses TRBV10-1 and TRBJ2-5; 8 bases line up with TRBD1. The sequencing sample was made of memory CD4+ T cells from blood. CDR3 sequence (DNA): TGCGCCAGCAGCCGAGGACAGGGAGAGACCCAGTACTTC. Encoded protein: CASSRGQGETQYF.